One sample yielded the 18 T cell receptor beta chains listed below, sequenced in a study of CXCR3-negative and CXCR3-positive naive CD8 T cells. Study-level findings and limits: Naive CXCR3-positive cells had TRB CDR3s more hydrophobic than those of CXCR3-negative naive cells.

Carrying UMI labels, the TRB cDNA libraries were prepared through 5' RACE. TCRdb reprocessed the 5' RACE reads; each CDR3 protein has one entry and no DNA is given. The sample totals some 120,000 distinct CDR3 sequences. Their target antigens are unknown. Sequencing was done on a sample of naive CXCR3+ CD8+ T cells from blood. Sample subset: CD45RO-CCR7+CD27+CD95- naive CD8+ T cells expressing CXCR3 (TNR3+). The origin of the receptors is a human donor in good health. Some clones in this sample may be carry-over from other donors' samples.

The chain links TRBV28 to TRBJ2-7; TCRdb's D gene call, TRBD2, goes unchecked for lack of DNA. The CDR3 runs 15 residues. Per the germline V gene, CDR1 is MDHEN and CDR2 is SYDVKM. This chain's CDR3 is CASSLRGYYSYEQYF.

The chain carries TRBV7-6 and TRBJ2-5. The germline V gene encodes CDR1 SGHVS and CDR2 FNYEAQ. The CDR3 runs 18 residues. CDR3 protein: CASSLAPSESGNRETQYF.

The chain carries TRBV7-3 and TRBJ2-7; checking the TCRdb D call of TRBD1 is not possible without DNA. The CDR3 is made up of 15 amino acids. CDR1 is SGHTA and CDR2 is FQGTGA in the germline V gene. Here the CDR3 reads CASSQDGGDRHEQYF. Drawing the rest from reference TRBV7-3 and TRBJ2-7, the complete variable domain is GAGVSQTPSNKVTEKGKYVELRCDPISGHTALYWYRQSLGQGPEFLIYFQGTGAADDSGLPNDRFFAVRPEGSVSTLKIQRTERGDSAVYLCASSQDGGDRHEQYFGPGTRLTVT.

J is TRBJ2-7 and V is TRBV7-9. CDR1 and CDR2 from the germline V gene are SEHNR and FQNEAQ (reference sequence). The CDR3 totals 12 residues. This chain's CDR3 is CASSAQSYEQYF. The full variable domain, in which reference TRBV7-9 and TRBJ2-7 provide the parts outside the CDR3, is DTGVSQNPRHKITKRGQNVTFRCDPISEHNRLYWYRQTLGQGPEFLTYFQNEAQLEKSRLLSDRFSAERPKGSFSTLEIQRTEQGDSAMYLCASSAQSYEQYFGPGTRLTVT.

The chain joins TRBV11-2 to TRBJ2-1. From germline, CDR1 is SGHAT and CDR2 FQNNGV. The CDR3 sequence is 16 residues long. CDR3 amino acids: CASSAQAGPSYNEQFF.

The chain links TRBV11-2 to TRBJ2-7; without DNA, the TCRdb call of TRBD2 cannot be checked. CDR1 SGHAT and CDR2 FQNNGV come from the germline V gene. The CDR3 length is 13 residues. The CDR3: CASSLGLAYEQYF.

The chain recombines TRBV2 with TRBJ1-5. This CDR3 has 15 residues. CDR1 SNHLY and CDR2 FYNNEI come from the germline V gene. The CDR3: CASTSSWGSNQPQHF. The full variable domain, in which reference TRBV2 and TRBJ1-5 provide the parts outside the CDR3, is EPEVTQTPSHQVTQMGQEVILRCVPISNHLYFYWYRQILGQKVEFLVSFYNNEISEKSEIFDDQFSVERPDGSNFTLKIRSTKLEDSAMYFCASTSSWGSNQPQHFGDGTRLSIL.

The CDR3 sequence: CSVGREGTEAFF. J is TRBJ1-1 and V is TRBV29-1. Germline V gene lookup returns CDR1 SQVTM and CDR2 ANQGSEA. The CDR3 extends over 12 amino acids.

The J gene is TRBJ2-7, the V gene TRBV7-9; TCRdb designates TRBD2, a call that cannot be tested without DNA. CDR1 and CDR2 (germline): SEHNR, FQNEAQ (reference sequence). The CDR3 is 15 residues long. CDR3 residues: CASSPPAGPSYEQYF.

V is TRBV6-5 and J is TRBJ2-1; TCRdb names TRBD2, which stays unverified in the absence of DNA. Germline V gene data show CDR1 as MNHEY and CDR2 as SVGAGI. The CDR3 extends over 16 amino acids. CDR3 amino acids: CASSGLAGDGDNEQFF.

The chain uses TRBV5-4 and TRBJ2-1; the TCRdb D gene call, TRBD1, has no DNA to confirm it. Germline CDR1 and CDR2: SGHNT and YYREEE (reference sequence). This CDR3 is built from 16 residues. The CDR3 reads CASSFLGTGLGIEQFF.

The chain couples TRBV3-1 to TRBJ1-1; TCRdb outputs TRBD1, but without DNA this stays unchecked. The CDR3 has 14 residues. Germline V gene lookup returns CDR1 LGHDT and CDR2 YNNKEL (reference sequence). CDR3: CASSQDGANTEAFF.

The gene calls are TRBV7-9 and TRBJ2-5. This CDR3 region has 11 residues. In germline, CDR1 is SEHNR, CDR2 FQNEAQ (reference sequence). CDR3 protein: CASEVQETQYF.

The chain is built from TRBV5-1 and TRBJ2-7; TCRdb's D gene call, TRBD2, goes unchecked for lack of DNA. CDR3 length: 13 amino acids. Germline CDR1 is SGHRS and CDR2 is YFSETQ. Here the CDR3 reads CASSFDSGYEQYF.

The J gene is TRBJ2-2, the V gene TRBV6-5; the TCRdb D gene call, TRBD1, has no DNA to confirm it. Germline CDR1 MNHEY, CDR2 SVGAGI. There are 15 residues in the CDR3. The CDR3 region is CASRTGTTNTGELFF.

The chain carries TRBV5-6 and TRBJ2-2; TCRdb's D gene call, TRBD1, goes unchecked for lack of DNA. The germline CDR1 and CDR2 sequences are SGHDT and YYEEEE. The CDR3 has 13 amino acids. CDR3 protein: CASSTGRTGELFF.

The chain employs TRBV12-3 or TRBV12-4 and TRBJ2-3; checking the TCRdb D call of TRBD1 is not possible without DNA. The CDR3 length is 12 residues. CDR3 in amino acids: CASSPSGTGPGF.

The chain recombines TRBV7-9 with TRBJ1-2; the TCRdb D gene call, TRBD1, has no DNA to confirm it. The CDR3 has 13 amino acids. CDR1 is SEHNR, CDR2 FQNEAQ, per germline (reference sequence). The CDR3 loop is CASSVGEDYGYTF. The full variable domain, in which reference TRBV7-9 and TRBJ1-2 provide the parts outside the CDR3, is DTGVSQNPRHKITKRGQNVTFRCDPISEHNRLYWYRQTLGQGPEFLTYFQNEAQLEKSRLLSDRFSAERPKGSFSTLEIQRTEQGDSAMYLCASSVGEDYGYTFGSGTRLTVV.